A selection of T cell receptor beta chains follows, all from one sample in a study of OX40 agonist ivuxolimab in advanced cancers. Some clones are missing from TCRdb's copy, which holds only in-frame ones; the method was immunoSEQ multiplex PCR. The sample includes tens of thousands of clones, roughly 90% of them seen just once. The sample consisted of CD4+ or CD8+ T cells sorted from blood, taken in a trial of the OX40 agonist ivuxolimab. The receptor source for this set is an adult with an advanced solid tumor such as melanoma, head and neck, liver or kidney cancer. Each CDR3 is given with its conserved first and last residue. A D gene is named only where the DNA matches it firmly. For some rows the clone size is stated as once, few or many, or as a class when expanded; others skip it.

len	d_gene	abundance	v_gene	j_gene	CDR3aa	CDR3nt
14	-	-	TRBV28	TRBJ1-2	CASSLFSGNYGYTF	TGTGCCAGCAGTTTATTTTCCGGGAACTATGGCTACACCTTC
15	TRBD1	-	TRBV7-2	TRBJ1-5	CASSLRQGAGQPQHF	TGTGCCAGCAGCCTCAGACAGGGGGCAGGTCAGCCCCAGCATTTT
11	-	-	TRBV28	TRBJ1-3	CASSLGNTIYF	TGTGCCAGCAGTTTAGGAAACACCATATATTTT
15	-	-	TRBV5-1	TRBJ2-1	CASSPDGRTSNEQFF	TGCGCCAGCAGCCCGGATGGACGGACCTCAAATGAGCAGTTCTTC
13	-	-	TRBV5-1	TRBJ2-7	CASSLVGAREQYF	TGCGCCAGCAGCTTGGTTGGGGCACGAGAGCAGTACTTC
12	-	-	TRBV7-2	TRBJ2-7	CASSLVGYEQYF	TGTGCCAGCAGCTTAGTGGGTTACGAGCAGTACTTC
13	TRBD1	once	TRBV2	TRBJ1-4	CASSLGTGEKLFF	TGTGCCAGCAGCCTTGGGACAGGGGAAAAACTGTTTTTT
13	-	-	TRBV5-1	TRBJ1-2	CASSYEGVDGYTF	TGCGCCAGCAGCTATGAGGGGGTAGATGGCTACACCTTC
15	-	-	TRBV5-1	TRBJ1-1	CASSLPTAMNTEAFF	TGCGCCAGCAGCTTGCCGACAGCCATGAACACTGAAGCTTTCTTT
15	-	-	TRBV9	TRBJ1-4	CASSVGGYNGEKLFF	TGTGCCAGCAGCGTAGGGGGCTATAACGGTGAAAAACTGTTTTTT
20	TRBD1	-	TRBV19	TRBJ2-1	CASSSRGWVRTGSSGNEQFF	TGTGCCAGTAGCTCGCGCGGGTGGGTACGGACAGGGTCTTCGGGCAATGAGCAGTTCTTC
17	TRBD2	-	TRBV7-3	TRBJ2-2	CASSLELAGPNTGELFF	TGTGCCAGCAGCCTCGAGTTAGCGGGACCGAACACCGGGGAGCTGTTTTTT
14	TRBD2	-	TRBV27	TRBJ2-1	CATTGLADHNEQFF	TGTGCCACCACGGGACTAGCGGACCACAATGAGCAGTTCTTC
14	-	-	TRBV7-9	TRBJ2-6	CASSLNTGANVLTF	TGTGCCAGCAGCTTAAATACCGGGGCCAACGTCCTGACTTTC
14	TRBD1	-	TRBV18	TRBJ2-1	CASSPRQGNHEQFF	TGTGCCAGCTCACCCAGACAGGGCAACCATGAGCAGTTCTTC
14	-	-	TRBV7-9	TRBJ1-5	CASSPGGGGQPQHF	TGTGCCAGCAGCCCCGGGGGCGGCGGTCAGCCCCAGCATTTT
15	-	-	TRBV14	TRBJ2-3	CASSQRQGKSDTQYF	TGTGCCAGCAGCCAAAGGCAGGGAAAGTCAGATACGCAGTATTTT
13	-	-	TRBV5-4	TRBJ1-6	CASSLAGGSPLHF	TGTGCCAGCAGCTTGGCTGGAGGTTCACCCCTCCACTTT
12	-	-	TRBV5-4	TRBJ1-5	CASSLPNQPQHF	TGTGCCAGCAGCTTACCCAATCAGCCCCAGCATTTT
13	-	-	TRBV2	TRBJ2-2	CASNGKNTGELFF	TGTGCCAGCAACGGGAAGAACACCGGGGAGCTGTTTTTT
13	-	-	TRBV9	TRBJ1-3	CASSADSGNTIYF	TGTGCCAGCAGCGCAGACAGTGGAAACACCATATATTTT
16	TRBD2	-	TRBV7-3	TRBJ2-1	CASSSTTSGRANEQFF	TGTGCCAGCAGCTCCACGACTAGCGGGAGGGCCAATGAGCAGTTCTTC
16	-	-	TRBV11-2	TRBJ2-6	CASSKYPFSGANVLTF	TGTGCCAGCAGCAAATACCCCTTCTCTGGGGCCAACGTCCTGACTTTC
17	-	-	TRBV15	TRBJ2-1	CATSREPGVGSYNEQFF	TGTGCCACCAGCAGAGAACCGGGGGTTGGGTCCTACAATGAGCAGTTCTTC
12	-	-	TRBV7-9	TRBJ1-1	CASSLSVAEAFF	TGTGCCAGCAGCCTGTCGGTCGCTGAAGCTTTCTTT
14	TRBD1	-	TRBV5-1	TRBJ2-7	CASRYGQGAREQYF	TGCGCCAGCAGGTATGGACAGGGGGCGCGTGAGCAGTACTTC
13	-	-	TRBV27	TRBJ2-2	CASSAHRAGELFF	TGTGCCAGCAGTGCCCACAGGGCCGGGGAGCTGTTTTTT
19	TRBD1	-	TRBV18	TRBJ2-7	CASSPTKGARALTSYEQYF	TGTGCCAGCTCTCCAACCAAGGGGGCGAGGGCCCTCACCTCCTACGAGCAGTACTTC
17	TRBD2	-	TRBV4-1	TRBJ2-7	CASSQDPTGGRFYEQYF	TGCGCCAGCAGCCAAGATCCGACGGGAGGCCGTTTCTACGAGCAGTACTTC
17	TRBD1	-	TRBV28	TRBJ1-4	CASSPLGGNATNEKLFF	TGTGCCAGCAGCCCCCTAGGGGGCAACGCAACTAATGAAAAACTGTTTTTT
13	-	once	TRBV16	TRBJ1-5	CASSPFLNQPQHF	TGTGCCAGCAGTCCCTTCCTAAATCAGCCCCAGCATTTT
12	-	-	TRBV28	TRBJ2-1	CASGRRRNEQFF	TGTGCCAGCGGGAGGCGCCGAAATGAGCAGTTCTTC